A selection of T cell receptor beta chains follows, all from one sample in a study of T cells in narcolepsy. The method was immunoSEQ multiplex PCR; TCRdb's version includes in-frame clones alone and lacks a portion of them. The data show some 35,000 clones, around 83% seen once. The material sequenced was CD45RA- memory CD4+ T cells from PBMCs. The receptors originated from a human donor with narcolepsy. Both conserved end residues are trimmed from each CDR3.

TRBV5-1 | ASSLESQGRDEKLF
TRBV18 | ASSLGQLNSPLH
TRBV5-1 | ASSLGSGGAEEQF
TRBV19 | ASSFPGPGSPLH
TRBV6-6 | ASSYLQGGGRNEQF
TRBV9 | ASSHREGGTDTQY
TRBV7-2 | ASSSGGGQKTQY
TRBV5-1 | ASSKGGEGEKLF
TRBV30 | AWSGTGRGQPQH
TRBV30 | AWTLNWGTQY
TRBV28 | ASSFSRGGAFSGNTIY
TRBV5-1 | ASSWAGTANEKLF
TRBV7-2 | ASSLGGQGNTGELF
TRBV10-1 | ASSQKGPEGQY
TRBV11-2 | ATKRREFYNSPLH
TRBV30 | AWNAGAQDEQF
TRBV11-2 | ASSSNQGRYYGYT
TRBV4-3 | ASSQEVVAGYNEQF
TRBV2 | ASSRTRDYEQY